Following are 24 T cell receptor beta chains from one sample sequenced in a study of cytomegalovirus exposure and HLA in healthy donors. The primer mix had 60 Vbeta and 13 Jbeta primers. TCRdb's table, derived via immunoSEQ multiplex PCR, lists solely in-frame clones and lacks some. The sample has 200,000 to 250,000 clones. Sequencing was performed on PBMCs. The source of these receptors is a woman in her thirties in good health and CMV-seropositive.

This chain uses TRBV28 with TRBJ1-2; TRBD1 aligns across 11 bases. This CDR3 spans 14 amino acids. Germline V gene lookup returns CDR1 MDHEN and CDR2 SYDVKM. With 10 bases clipped from V and 8 bases from J, the junction kept 12 bases outside the gene matches. CDR3 coding DNA: TGTGCCATCTGGACGACGGGACAGGGGGTAGGCTACACCTTC. The encoded protein is CAIWTTGQGVGYTF.

Worth noting for this clone: Other DNA sequences in the sample encode the same CDR3. The rearrangement joins TRBV5-1 to TRBJ2-1; 12 bases match TRBD2. Germline lookup yields CDR1 SGHRS and CDR2 YFSETQ. This CDR3 has 15 residues. V trimming: 4 bases; J trimming: 4 bases; junction bases outside the gene matches: 3. The CDR3 is CASSPGTSGYNEQFF. CDR3 nucleotide sequence: TGCGCCAGCAGCCCCGGGACTAGCGGGTACAATGAGCAGTTCTTC.

The rearrangement links TRBV21-1 to TRBJ1-1; the DNA was not used to check the table's D call, TRBD1. TRBV21-1 is reported as a pseudogene. CDR3 length: 15 residues. The CDR3 spells CASNCGTGGNTEAFF. The CDR3 DNA sequence: TGTGCCAGCAACTGCGGTACAGGGGGAAACACTGAAGCTTTCTTT.

The gene calls are TRBV27 and TRBJ2-1; 10 nucleotides line up with TRBD2. Germline-derived CDR1 and CDR2 are MNHEY and SMNVEV (reference sequence). The CDR3 is 16 residues long. V shed 4 bases, J shed 4 bases, and the junction held 7 bases outside the gene matches. CDR3 in amino acids: CASSSRTSGEYNEQFF. CDR3 sequence (DNA): TGTGCCAGCAGTTCTCGGACTAGCGGAGAGTACAATGAGCAGTTCTTC.

This rearrangement joins TRBV27 to TRBJ2-7, with TRBD1 as a possible D gene (5 bases). Trimming pared 3 bases from V and 1 base from J, leaving 13 bases between. The length of the CDR3 is 15 residues. From germline, CDR1 is MNHEY and CDR2 SMNVEV (reference sequence). CDR3 sequence reads: CASSLDPTGSYEQYF. Written as DNA, the CDR3 is TGTGCCAGCAGTTTGGACCCCACAGGATCCTACGAGCAGTACTTC.

The V gene is TRBV28, the J gene TRBJ1-4; a possible D gene is TRBD1 (5 bases). Germline V gene data show CDR1 as MDHEN and CDR2 as SYDVKM. V was pared by 4 bases and J by 5 bases, with 17 bases between. The CDR3 runs 16 residues. The CDR3 DNA follows: TGTGCCAGCAGTTCCACAGGAACCCTGGGGAATGAAAAACTGTTTTTT. Its protein product is CASSSTGTLGNEKLFF.

The gene calls are TRBV2 and TRBJ1-5; D is uncertain. Germline values: CDR1 SNHLY, CDR2 FYNNEI. The V end lost 6 bases, the J end lost 9 bases, and 12 bases lay between the germline ends. The length of the CDR3 is 12 residues. The CDR3 sequence: CASRARRMPQHF. The CDR3 nucleotides are TGTGCCAGCAGGGCGCGCAGGATGCCCCAGCATTTT.

The chain carries TRBV5-4 and TRBJ2-1; 12 nucleotides match TRBD2. CDR3 length: 15 residues. Germline-derived CDR1 and CDR2 are SGHNT and YYREEE (reference sequence). V lost 5 bases to trimming and J lost 3 bases; unmatched junction nucleotides: 3. The CDR3 sequence: CASSSGLAGYNEQFF. The CDR3 DNA is TGTGCCAGCAGTTCGGGACTAGCGGGCTACAATGAGCAGTTCTTC.

V and J are TRBV2 and TRBJ2-1; a weak D match, TRBD2 (5 bases). The CDR3 consists of 16 residues. Germline CDR1 reads SNHLY; CDR2 reads FYNNEI. V was pared by 7 bases and J by 0 bases, with 16 bases between. CDR3 region: CASNGKAGSSYNEQFF. The CDR3 bases are TGTGCCAGCAACGGGAAGGCTGGCAGCTCCTACAATGAGCAGTTCTTC.

V is TRBV5-6 and J is TRBJ2-7, with 8 bases matching TRBD1. The CDR3 has 15 residues. The trim removed 2 bases at V and 2 bases at J, leaving 6 bases unmatched. The germline V gene encodes CDR1 SGHDT and CDR2 YYEEEE. In DNA, the CDR3 is TGTGCCAGCAGCTTTCCGGGACAGGAGCCCTACGAGCAGTACTTC. Protein sequence: CASSFPGQEPYEQYF.

V is TRBV7-2 and J is TRBJ2-5, with D tentatively TRBD2 (6 bases). This CDR3 is built from 13 residues. Trimming removed 1 base at V and 5 bases at J, with 8 bases between. CDR1 is SGHTA and CDR2 is FQGNSA in the germline V gene. CDR3 loop: CASSLGGGETQYF. Written as DNA, the CDR3 is TGTGCCAGCAGCTTAGGGGGAGGTGAGACCCAGTACTTC.

The chain carries TRBV6-5 and TRBJ1-1; D remains unclear. V gave up 7 bases and J gave up 3 bases, with 18 bases separating them. The CDR3 has 15 residues. Germline V lookup: CDR1 MNHEY, CDR2 SVGAGI. The CDR3 nucleotides read TGTGCCAGCATTCGACTTCCAAACGGAGACACTGAAGCTTTCTTT. Translation: CASIRLPNGDTEAFF.

This chain links TRBV5-6 with TRBJ1-1; 9 bases are a match to TRBD1. Germline V lookup: CDR1 SGHDT, CDR2 YYEEEE. J gave up 1 base and V 10 bases, and 14 bases lay outside the gene matches. This CDR3 is 16 amino acids long. The CDR3 sequence is CAAPTRDRGGNTEAFF. CDR3 bases: TGTGCCGCCCCCACCCGCGACAGGGGGGGGAACACTGAAGCTTTCTTT.

The chain combines TRBV4-1 with TRBJ2-2; 9 bases match TRBD2. The junction had 8 bases not matched to a gene; V was cut back by 6 bases and J by 6 bases. The CDR3 is made up of 15 amino acids. CDR1 and CDR2 from the germline V gene are MGHRA and YSYEKL. For the CDR3, the DNA is TGCGCCAGCAGTCGGGGGCGGGAGGGATCCGGGGAGCTGTTTTTT. Translation gives CASSRGREGSGELFF.

V gene TRBV12-5 combines with J gene TRBJ2-2; D unresolved. Germline V lookup: CDR1 LGHNT, CDR2 FRNRAP. This CDR3 contains 14 residues. V was trimmed by 1 base and J by 2 bases, leaving 5 bases between them. The CDR3 loop is CASGLGLNTGELFF. The CDR3 DNA is TGTGCTAGTGGTTTGGGGCTTAACACCGGGGAGCTGTTTTTT.

The chain links TRBV10-3 to TRBJ1-1; D is unresolved. CDR1 ENHRY and CDR2 SYGVKD come from the germline V gene. V shed 1 base and J shed 5 bases, with 8 bases lying between them. The CDR3 length is 13 residues. CDR3 nucleotides: TGTGCCATCAGTGAGTTCCCGGAGACTGAAGCTTTCTTT. Residues: CAISEFPETEAFF.

The chain recombines TRBV29-1 with TRBJ1-6, with a possible D match to TRBD1 (5 bases). This CDR3 region has 13 residues. CDR1 and CDR2 from the germline V gene are SQVTM and ANQGSEA. Trimming shortened V by 5 bases and J by 5 bases, and 10 bases separated the two germline ends. The CDR3 DNA reads as TGCAGCGTTAGACAGAGAGATAATTCACCCCTCCACTTT. Translating gives CSVRQRDNSPLHF. Based on the CDR3 plus reference TRBV29-1 and TRBJ1-6, the full variable domain is SAVISQKPSRDICQRGTSLTIQCQVDSQVTMMFWYRQQPGQSLTLIATANQGSEATYESGFVIDKFPISRPNLTFSTLTVSNMSPEDSSIYLCSVRQRDNSPLHFGNGTRLTVT.

This rearrangement joins TRBV7-8 to TRBJ1-1; 10 bases are a match to TRBD1. Germline lookup yields CDR1 SGHVS and CDR2 FQNEAQ. The CDR3 has 18 residues. V gave up 6 bases and J gave up 3 bases; unmatched junction bases: 16. CDR3 loop: CASSLYPTGQGTDTEAFF. CDR3 nucleotides: TGTGCCAGCAGTTTATATCCGACGGGACAGGGGACGGACACTGAAGCTTTCTTT.

V usage is TRBV27 and J usage is TRBJ2-2, with TRBD1 as a possible D gene (6 bases). Between the trimmed V and J ends, which lost 4 bases and 6 bases, there was a span of 9 bases. The CDR3 extends over 13 amino acids. CDR1 is MNHEY, CDR2 SMNVEV, per germline (reference sequence). CDR3: CASSSGVPGELFF. The DNA for the CDR3 is TGTGCCAGCAGTTCAGGGGTTCCCGGGGAGCTGTTTTTT.

The chain employs TRBV10-1 and TRBJ2-1; 10 bases align to TRBD2. In germline, CDR1 is WNHNN, CDR2 SYGVQD (reference sequence). Trimming took 3 bases from V and 9 from J; bases not matched to a gene: 11. The CDR3 is 16 residues long. The CDR3 DNA reads as TGCGCCAGCAGTGATCGGGGTCTAGCGGGAGCGGGTGAGCAGTTCTTC. This translates into CASSDRGLAGAGEQFF.

The V gene is TRBV4-3, the J gene TRBJ2-5; TRBD1 might be the D (7 bases). Germline V CDR1 and CDR2: LGHNA, YSLEER. Trimming shortened V by 5 bases and J by 0 bases, and 13 bases separated the two germline ends. The CDR3 totals 15 residues. CDR3 region: CASSRSGGNQETQYF. The CDR3 DNA follows: TGCGCCAGCAGCAGGTCAGGGGGGAACCAAGAGACCCAGTACTTC.

The gene calls are TRBV6-5 and TRBJ2-1, with TRBD2 matching over 9 bases. This CDR3 is 15 amino acids long. The V and J ends lost 6 bases and 8 bases, in that order; junction bases with no gene match: 11. The V gene's germline CDR1 is MNHEY and CDR2 SVGAGI. The CDR3 nucleotides read TGTGCCAGCAGCCCCGTAGCGGGAGTCGGCCATGAGCAGTTCTTC. Translated: CASSPVAGVGHEQFF.

This sequence joins TRBV9 and TRBJ2-1, with 8 bases fitting TRBD1. The CDR3 totals 14 residues. Losses at the gene ends were 10 bases for V and 4 bases for J; bases not matched to a gene: 10. The V gene's germline CDR1 is SGDLS and CDR2 YYNGEE. For the CDR3, the DNA is TGTGCCGGGTCGCGGACAGGGACGTACAATGAGCAGTTCTTC. It translates to CAGSRTGTYNEQFF.

CDR3 sequence reads: CASSQGQVAEAFF. The CDR3 bases are TGTGCCAGTAGCCAGGGACAGGTGGCTGAAGCTTTCTTT. The V call is TRBV19, the J call TRBJ1-1; 8 bases are shared with TRBD1. The germline gives CDR1 LNHDA, CDR2 SQIVND (reference sequence). The V segment lost 6 bases and the J segment 6 bases; nucleotides outside the gene matches: 6. The CDR3 consists of 13 residues.